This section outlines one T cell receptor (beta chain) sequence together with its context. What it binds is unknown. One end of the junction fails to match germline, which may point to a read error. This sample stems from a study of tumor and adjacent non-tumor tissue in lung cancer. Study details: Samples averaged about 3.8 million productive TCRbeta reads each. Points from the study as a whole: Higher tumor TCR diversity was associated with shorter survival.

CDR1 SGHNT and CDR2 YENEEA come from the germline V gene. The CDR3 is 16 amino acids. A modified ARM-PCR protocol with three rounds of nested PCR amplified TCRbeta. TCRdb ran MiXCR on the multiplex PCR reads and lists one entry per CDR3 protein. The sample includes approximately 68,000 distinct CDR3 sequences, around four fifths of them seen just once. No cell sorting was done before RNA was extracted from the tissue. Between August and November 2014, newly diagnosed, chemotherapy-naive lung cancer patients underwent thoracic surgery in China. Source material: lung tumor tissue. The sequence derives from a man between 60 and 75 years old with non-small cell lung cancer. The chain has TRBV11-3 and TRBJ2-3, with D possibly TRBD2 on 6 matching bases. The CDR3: CARSLGVADSTDTQYF. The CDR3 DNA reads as TGTGCCAGGAGCCTTGGAGTAGCGGATAGCACAGATACGCAATATTTT.